These T cell receptor beta chains were read from a single sample in a study of OX40 agonist ivuxolimab in advanced cancers. This table comes from immunoSEQ multiplex PCR, and its TCRdb copy is limited to in-frame clones, with some not included. The sample records around 140,000 clones, about 93% being singletons. The sequenced sample was CD4+ or CD8+ T cells sorted from blood, obtained in a trial of the OX40 agonist ivuxolimab. These receptors were taken from an adult with an advanced solid tumor such as melanoma, head and neck, liver or kidney cancer. Each CDR3 is given with its conserved first and last residue. The D gene is left open where the match is weak. Size is stated for part of the rows, as once, few or many counts, or as a class when the clone is expanded.

clone_size | j_call | d_call | v_call | cdr3_nt | cdr3_aa
- | TRBJ1-1 | TRBD1 | TRBV7-7 | TGTGCTAGCAGCCCCTTACAGGGGGCGGATGAAGCTTTCTTT | CASSPLQGADEAFF
once | TRBJ2-7 | - | TRBV6-6 | TGTGCCAGCAGGAGGGCCCCAACCTACGAGCAGTACTTC | CASRRAPTYEQYF
- | TRBJ1-2 | - | TRBV4-3 | TGCGCCAGCAGCCAAAGTCCCTATGACACGGACTATGGCTACACCTTC | CASSQSPYDTDYGYTF
few | TRBJ1-1 | - | TRBV5-1 | TGCGCCAGCATCCGAGGCCCCCCGAACACTGAAGCTTTCTTT | CASIRGPPNTEAFF
- | TRBJ2-3 | - | TRBV5-1 | TGCGCCAGCAGCGTAGACACAGATACGCAGTATTTT | CASSVDTDTQYF
once | TRBJ1-1 | - | TRBV5-1 | TGCGCCAGCAGCTTCCTGACTGAGAACACTGAAGCTTTCTTT | CASSFLTENTEAFF
- | TRBJ1-1 | - | TRBV11-2 | TGTGCCAGCAGCTTCGGGTATTGGGTGAACACTGAAGCTTTCTTT | CASSFGYWVNTEAFF
- | TRBJ2-3 | - | TRBV28 | TGTGCCAGCAGCCACAACCGGGACGCCGGAGATACGCAGTATTTT | CASSHNRDAGDTQYF
- | TRBJ2-1 | - | TRBV6-6 | TGTGCCAGCAGTTACTTGGATGAGCAGTTCTTC | CASSYLDEQFF
- | TRBJ2-1 | TRBD2 | TRBV6-1 | TGTGCCAGCCGTAGCGGGAGAGCGGACAATGAGCAGTTCTTC | CASRSGRADNEQFF
- | TRBJ2-5 | - | TRBV7-9 | TGTGCCAGCAGCTTATGGGGCGCGGAGACCCAGTACTTC | CASSLWGAETQYF
- | TRBJ2-2 | TRBD1 | TRBV5-1 | TGCGCCAGCAGCCTTCGACAGGGGGCCACCGGGGAGCTGTTTTTT | CASSLRQGATGELFF
- | TRBJ2-3 | TRBD2 | TRBV6-1 | TGTGCCGGCAGCGGGACTAGCACAGATACGCAGTATTTT | CAGSGTSTDTQYF
- | TRBJ2-2 | - | TRBV5-1 | TGCGCCAGCAGCTTGGGAGTTAGGGCAGACACCGGGGAGCTGTTTTTT | CASSLGVRADTGELFF
- | TRBJ2-3 | TRBD2 | TRBV5-6 | TGTGCCAGCAGCTTGCGACTAGCGAGCACAGATACGCAGTATTTT | CASSLRLASTDTQYF
- | TRBJ1-3 | - | TRBV19 | TGTGCCAGTAGCCGACAGTCCGGAGCGAACACCATATATTTT | CASSRQSGANTIYF
- | TRBJ1-4 | - | TRBV9 | TGTGCCAGCAGCGTAGGGGAAGGGACGGTCGATGAAAAACTGTTTTTT | CASSVGEGTVDEKLFF
- | TRBJ2-5 | - | TRBV9 | TGTGCCAGCAGCCAGAGGGGGGAGACCCAGTACTTC | CASSQRGETQYF
once | TRBJ1-5 | - | TRBV5-4 | TGTGCCAGCAGCATTGGACTATACAATCAGCCCCAGCATTTT | CASSIGLYNQPQHF
- | TRBJ1-2 | - | TRBV18 | TGTGCCAGCTCATCTTTAAGCGTCCTCTATGGCTACACCTTC | CASSSLSVLYGYTF
- | TRBJ1-4 | - | TRBV7-8 | TGTGCCAGCAGACGGACGGAGACTAATGAAAAACTGTTTTTT | CASRRTETNEKLFF
- | TRBJ2-2 | TRBD2 | TRBV5-1 | TGCGCCAGCAGCTCGCCAGCGGGAGGGACCGGGGAGCTGTTTTTT | CASSSPAGGTGELFF
- | TRBJ2-2 | - | TRBV5-1 | TGCGCCAGCTATAGCGGAAACGCGAACACCGGGGAGCTGTTTTTT | CASYSGNANTGELFF
- | TRBJ2-2 | TRBD2 | TRBV14 | TGTGCCAGCAGTAAATTAGCGGGGGCGAACACCGGGGAGCTGTTTTTT | CASSKLAGANTGELFF
- | TRBJ2-3 | TRBD2 | TRBV7-3 | TGTGCCAGCAGCTCCCCCGTACCAGCGGGGGGAGATACGCAGTATTTT | CASSSPVPAGGDTQYF
few | TRBJ1-1 | - | TRBV28 | TGTGCCAGCAGTTTATCTAGGGAAGGGAAGAAGACTGAAGCTTTCTTT | CASSLSREGKKTEAFF
- | TRBJ1-4 | TRBD1 | TRBV28 | TGTGCCAGCAGCCCGGGACAGGAAGAAAAACTGTTTTTT | CASSPGQEEKLFF
- | TRBJ1-5 | - | TRBV7-2 | TGTGCCAGCAGCTTAGAGATGATCGGCTTGCCCCAGCATTTT | CASSLEMIGLPQHF
- | TRBJ2-6 | TRBD1 | TRBV19 | TGTGCCAGTGGAGGGACAGGGTCCGGGGCCAACGTCCTGACTTTC | CASGGTGSGANVLTF
once | TRBJ2-5 | TRBD2 | TRBV5-1 | TGCGCCAGCAGCTTGGAGGCTAGCGGGGGCCAAGAGACCCAGTACTTC | CASSLEASGGQETQYF
- | TRBJ2-7 | - | TRBV5-4 | TGTGCCAGCAGCCAAGATGACAGGAGCTCCTACGAGCAGTACTTC | CASSQDDRSSYEQYF
- | TRBJ1-2 | - | TRBV5-1 | TGCGCCAGCAGTTTTATTGCAGGGCGAGGCTACACCTTC | CASSFIAGRGYTF
- | TRBJ1-1 | - | TRBV18 | TGTGCCAGCTCACCGAGCTGGACACTGAACACTGAAGCTTTCTTT | CASSPSWTLNTEAFF
- | TRBJ1-5 | - | TRBV18 | TGTGCCAGCTCACCTACGGGGGGCGGCAATCAGCCCCAGCATTTT | CASSPTGGGNQPQHF
- | TRBJ1-2 | - | TRBV28 | TGTGCCAGCAGCCCAGAGACAGCTCAGTTTGGCTACACCTTC | CASSPETAQFGYTF
- | TRBJ1-5 | - | TRBV19 | TGTGCCAGTAGTATATTTAGGGGGGGTAGCAATCAGCCCCAGCATTTT | CASSIFRGGSNQPQHF
- | TRBJ1-2 | - | TRBV28 | TGTGCCAGCAGAGAGTGGGGGTGGGGAAACTATGGCTACACCTTC | CASREWGWGNYGYTF
- | TRBJ2-7 | TRBD1 | TRBV7-8 | TGTGCCAGCAGCGCAGTTGGGACAGGAAACTACGAGCAGTACTTC | CASSAVGTGNYEQYF
- | TRBJ2-7 | TRBD2 | TRBV7-9 | TGTGCCAGCAGCTCACCCATACTAGCGGGGGGGCCCAGGCAGTACTTC | CASSSPILAGGPRQYF
- | TRBJ1-6 | TRBD1 | TRBV25-1 | TGTGCCAGCAGCCGGACAGGGGGTTCTTATAATTCACCCCTCCACTTT | CASSRTGGSYNSPLHF
- | TRBJ2-7 | TRBD1 | TRBV7-2 | TGTGCCAGCAGCTTACCTGGGACAGGGGATTACGAGCAGTACTTC | CASSLPGTGDYEQYF
- | TRBJ1-2 | - | TRBV19 | TGTGCCAGTAGGGGGGGGCCGGAGCCCTTTAACTATGGCTACACCTTC | CASRGGPEPFNYGYTF
- | TRBJ2-7 | TRBD1 | TRBV7-2 | TGTGCCAGCAGCCCGGGACCGGACAGGGGCTTTGTAGAGCAGTACTTC | CASSPGPDRGFVEQYF
- | TRBJ2-7 | TRBD2 | TRBV7-9 | TGTGCCAGCAGCTTAGGGGCTAGCGGGCGGACCTACGAGCAGTACTTC | CASSLGASGRTYEQYF
- | TRBJ1-3 | - | TRBV5-6 | TGTGCCAGCAGCCCCCTCCGGGACGGGAGCTCTGGAAACACCATATATTTT | CASSPLRDGSSGNTIYF
once | TRBJ2-2 | - | TRBV11-3 | TGTGCCGGGTGGGAAGGACGAAACCCCGGGGAGCTGTTTTTT | CAGWEGRNPGELFF
- | TRBJ2-5 | - | TRBV5-5 | TGTGCCAGCAGCGTTCAGGGACAAGAGACCCAGTACTTC | CASSVQGQETQYF
- | TRBJ2-5 | - | TRBV14 | TGTGCCAGCAGCCAACTAAGGAGTGGGCAAGAGACCCAGTACTTC | CASSQLRSGQETQYF
once | TRBJ2-1 | TRBD2 | TRBV9 | TGTGCCAGCGGACTAGCGGGGGGAAATGAGCAGTTCTTC | CASGLAGGNEQFF
- | TRBJ2-1 | - | TRBV10-2 | TGCGCCAGCAAACTCAAGAAATTAGCGGTGAGCTCCTACAATGAGCAGTTCTTC | CASKLKKLAVSSYNEQFF
- | TRBJ1-2 | - | TRBV27 | TGTGCCAGCAGTTTATCGATCGCCATCCCCTATGGCTACACCTTC | CASSLSIAIPYGYTF
- | TRBJ1-6 | - | TRBV28 | TGTGCCAGCAGTTCCCCTCGTACGGCCCTAAATAATTCACCCCTCCACTTT | CASSSPRTALNNSPLHF
once | TRBJ1-3 | - | TRBV28 | TGTGCCAGCAGCCCGGGGACCGCCCGTAGCACCATATATTTT | CASSPGTARSTIYF
many | TRBJ2-1 | - | TRBV2 | TGTGCCACCCTACCTGACTACTACAATGAGCAGTTCTTC | CATLPDYYNEQFF
once | TRBJ2-5 | TRBD2 | TRBV5-4 | TGTGCCAGCAGCCAAGAAGGGACTAGCGGGCAAGAGACCCAGTACTTC | CASSQEGTSGQETQYF
- | TRBJ2-4 | - | TRBV23-1 | TGCGCCAGCAGGAAAAAGAAAGGGAACATTCAGTACTTC | CASRKKKGNIQYF
- | TRBJ2-3 | TRBD1 | TRBV2 | TGTGCCACCAACCGGGACAGGGATCGAGGGGATACGCAGTATTTT | CATNRDRDRGDTQYF